This section outlines one T cell receptor (beta chain) sequence together with its context. Its antigen is currently not known. Nothing much larger sits one base from this clone, and base qualities are not available. The meaning of the sample's treatment or condition label: over 15 received Ad26.COV2.S at low or high dose, single or two shots; five or six received placebo; per-sample allocation not given. Repertoires of vaccine and placebo recipients were sequenced from samples taken on day 63 after the first injection. In Cohort 1b, around 25 adults aged 18-55 years were enrolled at a single site in Boston, USA, between 29 July and 7 August 2020. Ad26.COV2.S was a replication-incompetent adenovirus type 26 vector that expressed a prefusion-stabilized SARS-CoV-2 spike protein derived from the original Wuhan strain. The immunoSEQ Assay was used to sequence TCRbeta CDR3 regions. After extraction, genomic DNA underwent amplification by bias-controlled multiplex PCR, followed by high-throughput sequencing. The original pipeline was this. To quantify the absolute abundance of every unique TCRbeta CDR3 region, sequences were collapsed and filtered. T cell fraction was estimated by normalizing TCRbeta template counts to usable DNA, with usable DNA measured through amplification of reference genes found in all nucleated cells. Repertoire TCRs were annotated as SARS-CoV-2-specific by exact matching of V gene, CDR3 amino acid sequence and J gene to a known reactive TCR set. The reference SARS-CoV-2 TCR set came from MIRA and was filtered for enrichment in COVID-19-positive ImmuneCODE repertoires, removing public or cross-reactive TCRs. Using the MIRA antigens, annotated TCRs were further analysed by specific ORF or by position within an ORF. Breadth was defined as the number of annotated unique rearrangements divided by the total number of unique productive rearrangements, and depth was defined as the summed frequency of the annotated unique rearrangements. Two-sided Wilcoxon rank-sum tests were used to compare TCR breadth between groups. This immuneACCESS table, as held by TCRdb, lists in-frame sequences with V and J called but not all clones. Of the missing ones, under half trace to an unresolved V gene in checked studies; the others have no known cause. V and J calls and clone size come straight from that table; D and trimming were deduced from the DNA. Present in this sample are 440,000 or so clones, about 90% of which were seen just once. The ten largest make up 1.5% to 2% of the sample.

The CDR3 sequence holds 14 residues, the cysteine and phenylalanine included. The read is trimmed to its CDR3 DNA, 42 bases read in frame from base 1. The germline V gene specifies SQVTM as CDR1 and ANQGSEA as CDR2. V and J are truncated by 6 bases and 6 bases respectively, leaving an intervening sequence of 20 bases. This entry belongs to a study of Ad26.COV2.S vaccination and SARS-CoV-2 variants (dated by TCRdb to about 2021). As for the study more broadly: Vaccine-arm donors came from COV1001, a multicentre, randomized, double-blind, placebo-controlled phase I-IIa trial of Ad26.COV2.S in healthy adults. Ad26.COV2.S was administered intramuscularly at 5 x 10^10 or 1 x 10^11 viral particles, either as a single shot or as two shots given 56 days apart. TCRbeta repertoire sequencing was used to assess the specificity and breadth of SARS-CoV-2-reactive T cell receptors after Ad26.COV2.S vaccination. A total of approximately 30 samples were included in the TCR-sequenced set, comprising about 20 Ad26.COV2.S vaccine recipients, 5 placebo recipients and 8 SARS-CoV-2 convalescent individuals. Trial participants were randomized into five groups of five, in which low-dose or high-dose Ad26.COV2.S was given once or twice, or placebo was given on both occasions. Throughout the experiments and outcome assessment, investigators stayed blinded to trial group allocation. The paper as a whole reports these results and caveats: After vaccination, spike-specific CD8+ and CD4+ T cell responses were reported to show substantial breadth. Ad26.COV2.S recipients had higher spike-specific TCR breadth than placebo recipients (P = 0.0014). The study lacked the statistical power to compare responses across vaccine doses or regimens. The authors noted that the TCR breadth and depth analyses may have underestimated total T cell responses. Vaccine and placebo recipients had similar non-spike TCR breadth, a finding consistent with the vaccine containing only spike.

The clonotype comes from a person aged 18 to 59 who received the Ad26.COV2.S COVID-19 vaccine or a placebo. The chain joins TRBV29-1 to TRBJ1-2, with TRBD1 as a weak D call on 6 bases. Sequenced material: peripheral blood, taken in a trial of Ad26.COV2.S vaccine versus placebo. The CDR3 here reads CSVGLGTFGDGYTF. The nucleotide sequence reads TGCAGCGTCGGGTTAGGGACATTTGGTGATGGCTACACCTTC.